This T cell receptor beta chain was obtained from a study of T cells in narcolepsy. This clone was seen more than once but under ten times. Antigen: not known. A far bigger clonotype differs at one base, so this is likely a read error. The same CDR3 arises from other DNA sequences in this sample as well. Study-level findings and limits: Autoreactive clone sequences were missing from some blood memory CD4+ repertoires.

The CDR3 is made up of 16 amino acids. Trimming removed 0 bases at V and 5 bases at J, with 17 bases between. CDR1 and CDR2 (germline): MGHRA, YSYEKL. TCRdb's copy holds only in-frame clones and misses some; the assay was immunoSEQ multiplex PCR. The sample comprises 32,000 or so clones, 79% of which are singletons, and 3% to 4% rests with the top ten. The gene calls are TRBV4-1 and TRBJ2-7; D is unresolved. The sequenced material came from memory (CD45RA-) CD4+ T cells from blood. The TCR was taken from a human donor in good health. The CDR3 DNA sequence: TGCGCCAGCAGCCAAGATATAAGCGAACCCACCGACGAGCAGTACTTC. It is translated as CASSQDISEPTDEQYF.